The text below deals with one T cell receptor (beta chain). The entry originates in a study of cytomegalovirus exposure and HLA in healthy donors. V trimming: 5 bases; J trimming: 7 bases; junction bases outside the gene matches: 5. In germline, CDR1 is MNHEY, CDR2 SMNVEV (reference sequence). The CDR3 is 14 amino acids. PCR involved 60 Vbeta and 13 Jbeta primers. Here immunoSEQ multiplex PCR was the method, and the copy in TCRdb shows in-frame clones only, minus some. The table records 78,000 or so clones, about four fifths of them present only once. The receptor comes from a woman aged 45-65 years in good health and CMV-seronegative. The source material was PBMCs. The chain has TRBV27 and TRBJ1-6; 7 nucleotides agree with TRBD1. Here the CDR3 DNA reads TGTGCCAGCAGTCCCGGGACAGACAATTCACCCCTCCACTTT. Translation: CASSPGTDNSPLHF.